Each of the 18 T cell receptor beta chains below was sequenced from the same sample in a study of T cells in tuberculosis. Sequencing was performed with immunoSEQ multiplex PCR; in TCRdb, only in-frame clones are kept and a portion is missing. The data show about 29,000 clones, almost 90% seen once. The sample was PBMCs. Every receptor here comes from a donor aged 10 to 29 with latent tuberculosis or without tuberculosis infection.

J is TRBJ1-2 and V is TRBV6-5; no clear D. Deletions cut 0 bases from V and 0 bases from J, with 11 bases between. The CDR3 covers 16 residues. CDR1 and CDR2 from the germline V gene are MNHEY and SVGAGI. The CDR3 spells CASSYSGISSNYGYTF. The CDR3 coding sequence is TGTGCCAGCAGTTACTCTGGCATATCCTCTAACTATGGCTACACCTTC.

The V and J genes are TRBV10-3 and TRBJ2-7, with 9 bases lining up with TRBD1. V was pared by 11 bases and J by 7 bases, with 6 bases of the junction left unmatched. Per the germline V gene, CDR1 is ENHRY and CDR2 is SYGVKD. The CDR3 covers 11 residues. CDR3 sequence (DNA): TGTGCCTCACGACAGGGGGAAGAGCAGTACTTC. Its translation is CASRQGEEQYF.

J is TRBJ2-4 and V is TRBV18, with D hard to call. The length of the CDR3 is 15 residues. In germline, CDR1 is KGHSH, CDR2 LQKENI. Trimming left V 4 bases short and J 0 bases short, with 10 bases between. As DNA, the CDR3 is TGTGCCAGCTCACGAGACACCTTAGCCAAAAACATTCAGTACTTC. Translated, it gives CASSRDTLAKNIQYF.

The rearrangement joins TRBV6-5 to TRBJ2-7, with 9 positions matching TRBD1. The CDR3 runs 14 residues. J gave up 4 bases and V 6 bases, and 7 bases lay outside the gene matches. Germline V lookup: CDR1 MNHEY, CDR2 SVGAGI. The CDR3 protein is CASRSSGQGYEQYF. The CDR3 bases are TGTGCCAGCAGATCATCGGGACAGGGTTACGAGCAGTACTTC.

This clone was detected only once. The chain is built from TRBV11-2 and TRBJ2-3; TRBD1 matches at 8 bases. The length of the CDR3 is 14 residues. Germline V gives CDR1 SGHAT, CDR2 FQNNGV. J lost 6 bases, V lost 5 bases, and 7 bases had no gene match. CDR3 in amino acids: CASSLGQGRDTQYF. Written as DNA, the CDR3 is TGTGCCAGCAGCCTAGGACAGGGCCGGGATACGCAGTATTTT.

The genes are TRBV6-1 and TRBJ2-4; D is ambiguous. The CDR3 has 11 amino acids. Germline V gives CDR1 MNHNS, CDR2 SASEGT. Trimming shortened V by 3 bases and J by 8 bases, and 5 bases separated the two germline ends. CDR3 sequence: CASSDLDIQYF. The DNA for the CDR3 is TGTGCCAGCAGTGATTTAGACATTCAGTACTTC.

V is TRBV7-8 and J is TRBJ1-4; no firm D call. The V and J ends lost 3 bases and 6 bases respectively, with 8 bases between them. Germline V gene lookup returns CDR1 SGHVS and CDR2 FQNEAQ. The CDR3 loop spans 13 amino acids. The CDR3 protein is CASSFSTDEKLFF. The DNA of the CDR3 is TGTGCCAGCAGCTTTTCTACGGATGAAAAACTGTTTTTT.

The chain uses TRBV2 and TRBJ1-5; 7 bases are a match to TRBD1. V lost 7 bases to trimming and J lost 6 bases; unmatched junction nucleotides: 9. The CDR3 is made up of 14 amino acids. The germline gives CDR1 SNHLY, CDR2 FYNNEI. CDR3 coding DNA: TGTGCCAGCAATAGGGAGACAGGGACTCAGCCCCAGCATTTT. It codes for CASNRETGTQPQHF.

The rearrangement joins TRBV7-8 to TRBJ2-1; perhaps TRBD1 as D (6 bases). CDR1 and CDR2 from the germline V gene are SGHVS and FQNEAQ. This CDR3 contains 15 residues. Trimming removed 5 bases from V and 1 base from J, with 12 bases in between. The CDR3 reads CASSPQDSSYNEQFF. The CDR3 DNA reads as TGTGCCAGCAGCCCCCAGGACAGTTCCTACAATGAGCAGTTCTTC.

This sequence joins TRBV7-9 and TRBJ1-4, with D hard to call. Germline V gives CDR1 SEHNR, CDR2 FQNEAQ (reference sequence). The CDR3 runs 15 residues. V was pared by 3 bases and J by 5 bases, with 13 bases between. CDR3 in amino acids: CASSFWLGRNEKLFF. CDR3 sequence (DNA): TGTGCCAGCAGCTTCTGGCTGGGCCGCAATGAAAAACTGTTTTTT.

V usage is TRBV27 and J usage is TRBJ2-4; 10 positions match TRBD2. CDR3 length: 18 amino acids. In germline, CDR1 is MNHEY, CDR2 SMNVEV (reference sequence). The V gene end was trimmed by 6 bases and the J gene end by 3 bases; junction bases not matched to a gene: 14. The CDR3 sequence is CASSPGGAGGFGKNIQYF. As DNA, the CDR3 is TGTGCCAGCAGCCCCGGGGGAGCGGGGGGGTTTGGCAAAAACATTCAGTACTTC.

The chain employs TRBV2 and TRBJ1-6; D gene ambiguous. CDR3 size: 17 residues. V was clipped by 0 bases and J by 0 bases, with 9 bases between them. Looked up from germline, CDR1 is SNHLY and CDR2 is FYNNEI. The CDR3 DNA reads TGTGCCAGCAGTGAAGCGTCCGGGAGCTCCTATAATTCACCCCTCCACTTT. Its translation: CASSEASGSSYNSPLHF.

The chain uses TRBV27 and TRBJ1-2, with D perhaps matching TRBD1 (6 bases). CDR1 is MNHEY, CDR2 SMNVEV, per germline (reference sequence). CDR3 length: 14 amino acids. V lost 5 bases and J lost 0, with 10 bases in between. The CDR3 DNA reads TGTGCCAGCAGTCCAGGGGTCTCTAACTATGGCTACACCTTC. Its translation: CASSPGVSNYGYTF.

The chain has TRBV19 and TRBJ2-7, with a possible D match to TRBD1 (6 bases). Germline loops: CDR1 LNHDA, CDR2 SQIVND (reference sequence). The CDR3 extends over 12 amino acids. The V end was cut by 6 bases, the J end by 7 bases, with 13 bases between. CDR3 protein: CASSITGTEQYF. CDR3 DNA sequence: TGTGCCAGTAGCATCACCGGGACAGAGCAGTACTTC.

The rearrangement joins TRBV27 to TRBJ2-4, with TRBD2 identical over 7 bases. The V segment lost 9 bases and the J segment 2 bases; nucleotides outside the gene matches: 7. CDR1 and CDR2 from the germline V gene are MNHEY and SMNVEV (reference sequence). This CDR3 is built from 14 residues. The CDR3 bases are TGTGCCAGACTCTCGGGGGGATCCAAAAACATTCAGTACTTC. It codes for CARLSGGSKNIQYF.

The genes are TRBV5-1 and TRBJ1-2; 9 bases align to TRBD1. This CDR3 region has 15 residues. Germline V gene data show CDR1 as SGHRS and CDR2 as YFSETQ. Germline trimming cut 4 bases from V and 8 bases from J; bases unmatched to any gene: 12. CDR3 bases: TGCGCCAGCAGCCCGGGACAGGGACTCGGGGGGGGCTACACCTTC. The encoded protein is CASSPGQGLGGGYTF.

This rearrangement joins TRBV10-3 to TRBJ1-4, with D possibly being TRBD1 (6 bases). Germline CDR1 is ENHRY and CDR2 is SYGVKD. The germline V and J ends were trimmed by 7 bases and 4 bases, with 13 bases remaining between them. The length of the CDR3 is 14 residues. CDR3 sequence: CAIKTGSFNEKLFF. CDR3 nucleotides: TGTGCCATCAAAACAGGGTCATTTAATGAAAAACTGTTTTTT.

The V call is TRBV28, the J call TRBJ2-5, with TRBD2 matching over 7 bases. V was clipped by 8 bases and J by 4 bases; unmatched bases: 10. CDR3 size: 14 residues. Germline CDR1 and CDR2: MDHEN and SYDVKM. CDR3 amino acids: CASLGPGLGETQYF. CDR3 sequence (DNA): TGTGCCAGCTTGGGGCCAGGACTAGGAGAGACCCAGTACTTC.